The text below deals with one T cell receptor (beta chain). The table lists this clone with a count of one. Its target antigen remains unknown. No much larger clone exists at a distance of one base, and base qualities are not known. Using the deep immunoSEQ assay, multiplex PCR amplified TCR CDR3 regions from genomic DNA. Genomic DNA extracted from each cell subset was distributed evenly over all wells of several immunoSEQ 96-well plates, and each plate served as one replicate. For sorted subsets, roughly 200 ng genomic DNA, equal to 30,000 to 35,000 T cell genomes, was loaded into each replicate PCR. Purified libraries were quantified with a Qubit 3.0 fluorometer, sized on a Bioanalyzer 2100, and re-quantified with the KAPA Library Quantification kit. A separate single-read 150-cycle Illumina NextSeq 550 flow cell was used to sequence each immunoSEQ 96-well plate. In the authors' own workflow: Because the immunoSEQ output included only junctional sequences and no quality scores, the filtering could not be the same as the filtering used for full-length reads. Sequences were annotated with PyIR, a Python wrapper for IgBLAST v1.9, using IMGT germline references to assign V/J genes and CDR3. Any read was removed if the V/J assignment was weak (E-value above 1e-6), the CDR3 was missing, or the read contained stop codons, out-of-frame junctions, or ambiguous translated residues. V3J clonotypes were defined as sequences sharing an identical inferred V gene, J gene, and CDR3 amino acid sequence. The percentage overlap between two repertoires was calculated by dividing the number of shared unique clonotypes by the size of the smaller repertoire. Repertoire richness was assessed with RTK rarefaction, the Chao1 estimator, and Recon v2.1 estimates of unobserved clonotypes. Generation probabilities for all TCRbeta clonotypes obtained by the gDNA method from a few donors were computed using OLGA. TCRdb provides this immuneACCESS table in a form limited to in-frame rearrangements. Some clones are lacking; in checked studies, under half of them reflect an unresolved V gene, and why the rest are absent is not known. That table furnishes V, J and clone size, whereas the DNA furnished D and trimming. Across this sample there are over a million clones, with 95% to 97% seen only once. Clones ranked in the top ten supply about 1% of the sample.

Sequences SGHTA (CDR1) and FQGNSA (CDR2) are obtained from the germline V gene. Between the V and J ends, shortened by 5 bases and 4 bases respectively, the junction contains 12 bases. The CDR3 runs 13 residues from the cysteine to the phenylalanine. The entry retains the CDR3 DNA only, 39 bases that are in frame from base 1. These data come from a study of shared clonotypes between healthy human individuals (dated by TCRdb to between 2020 and 2021). For the wider study: Three men and two women, aged 18 to 49 years, made up the cohort. Per donor, three plates each were used for CD4 naive and CD4 memory, two for CD8 naive, and one for CD8 memory. To estimate repertoire size and how much clonotypes are shared between individuals, the study performed deep sequencing of blood TCR repertoires from 4 to 6 healthy adults. Libraries were prepared and TCR repertoires were sequenced by different laboratories using diverse techniques, in order to increase sequencing depth and limit assay-specific biases. Per donor, leukapheresis produced somewhere between about 0.94 and 9 billion PBMCs.

The donors were healthy, HIV-negative adults who had no recently reported acute infections or vaccinations. Only Caucasian adults living in Nashville, Tennessee, USA were represented among the donors. CD4+ T cells were enriched through magnetic negative selection, after which naive cells were positively selected on CD45RA and the remaining negative fraction served as the memory subset. After blood collection by leukapheresis, PBMCs were isolated using Ficoll-Histopaque density gradient centrifugation and then cryopreserved in the vapor phase of liquid nitrogen. Purity and quantity of every magnetically sorted T cell population were checked by analytical flow cytometry. Each sorted fraction had its genomic DNA isolated and then quantified by UV absorbance on a Nanodrop 2000c. Overall results and qualifications from the work: Only blood was sampled, and tissue TCR repertoires likely differ from those in blood. Larger estimated clonotype richness was generally found for naive subsets than for memory subsets. Across four donors, 4.5% to 6.5% of naive CD4, 3% to 4% of naive CD8, 2% to 2.5% of memory CD4, and around 0.4% of memory CD8 clonotypes were shared. The genetic and exposure-history diversity represented was limited by the small number of donors. Incomplete sequencing was indicated by rarefaction of sorted-subset datasets, despite the large sequencing depth. Compared with non-shared clonotypes, clonotypes shared by all four sorted-subset donors had higher generation probabilities. Based on pairwise subsampling, the degree of clonotype sharing among donors was expected to be affected by sequencing depth.

The sequence derives from a man aged 30 to 45 in good health. The chain was built from TRBV7-2 and TRBJ2-7; the D assignment is uncertain and may be TRBD1 or TRBD2, with 5 bases supporting each. Sequencing input: naive CD4+ T cells sorted from blood. The cell subset or site label corresponds to: CD45RA+ positively selected. The CDR3 has the sequence CASSLYRTYEQYF. The sequenced DNA: TGTGCCAGCAGCCTTTACAGGACTTACGAGCAGTACTTC. Supplemented by the reference TRBV7-2 and TRBJ2-7 proteins around the CDR3, the complete variable domain is GAGVSQSPSNKVTEKGKDVELRCDPISGHTALYWYRQSLGQGLEFLIYFQGNSAPDKSGLPSDRFSAERTGGSVSTLTIQRTQQEDSAVYLCASSLYRTYEQYFGPGTRLTVT.